Each of the 27 T cell receptor beta chains below was sequenced from the same sample in a study of T cell responses to AZD1222 COVID-19 vaccine. Data came from immunoSEQ multiplex PCR; TCRdb stores just in-frame clones and leaves some out. Here the sample spans 65,000 to 95,000 clones, more than 70% being singletons. The sequenced sample was peripheral blood, obtained on day 0 of AZD1222 vaccination. The receptor set was obtained from an adult in good health.

This sequence joins TRBV12-3 or TRBV12-4 and TRBJ2-7; D is tentatively TRBD1 or TRBD2 (5 bases each). The CDR3 sequence is 13 residues long. The V end was cut by 3 bases, the J end by 0 bases, with 6 bases between. This CDR3 is CASSFGGSYEQYF. CDR3 in DNA: TGTGCCAGCAGTTTTGGGGGCTCCTACGAGCAGTACTTC.

The rearrangement links TRBV5-1 to TRBJ1-1, with 10 bases lining up with TRBD1. Germline V gene lookup returns CDR1 SGHRS and CDR2 YFSETQ. J lost 0 bases, V lost 2 bases, and 4 bases had no gene match. The CDR3 loop spans 16 amino acids. CDR3 protein: CASSLRTGGMNTEAFF. The CDR3 DNA reads TGCGCCAGCAGCTTAAGGACAGGGGGAATGAACACTGAAGCTTTCTTT.

The chain links TRBV5-4 to TRBJ1-1; 9 bases agree with TRBD1. V shed 3 bases, J shed 1 base, and the junction held 1 base outside the gene matches. The CDR3 totals 14 residues. Germline V gene lookup returns CDR1 SGHNT and CDR2 YYREEE (reference sequence). The CDR3 region has the DNA TGTGCCAGCAGCTGGGACAGGGCGAACACTGAAGCTTTCTTT. Its translation is CASSWDRANTEAFF.

The genes are TRBV27 and TRBJ2-7; 8 bases are a match to TRBD1. V shed 3 bases, J shed 5 bases, and the junction held 3 bases outside the gene matches. The CDR3 runs to 13 residues. CDR1 is MNHEY and CDR2 is SMNVEV in the germline V gene (reference sequence). This CDR3 reads CASSLNRGDEQYF. For the CDR3, the DNA is TGTGCCAGCAGTTTGAACAGGGGGGACGAGCAGTACTTC.

In this sample, this clone turned up once. The chain joins TRBV19 to TRBJ1-6; D not resolved. The CDR3 is 14 residues long. Germline CDR1 and CDR2: LNHDA and SQIVND (reference sequence). Trimming removed 3 bases from V and 7 bases from J, with 10 bases in between. The CDR3 spells CASSIFRGNSPLHF. CDR3 coding DNA: TGTGCCAGTAGTATCTTCCGGGGAAATTCACCCCTCCACTTT.

CDR3 nucleotides: TGTGCCAGCAGCTCGCTAGCGGGCCACTCCTACGAGCAGTACTTC. Amino acid sequence: CASSSLAGHSYEQYF. The genes are TRBV7-8 and TRBJ2-7; 8 nucleotides line up with TRBD2. From germline, CDR1 is SGHVS and CDR2 FQNEAQ. Trimming took 4 bases from V and 0 from J; bases not matched to a gene: 5. The CDR3 loop spans 15 amino acids.

The CDR3 nucleotides are TGTGCCAGCAGCGCCACGGGAACCAATGAGCAGTTCTTC. The encoded protein is CASSATGTNEQFF. The genes are TRBV2 and TRBJ2-1; TRBD2 might be the D (5 bases). Trimming left V 6 bases short and J 6 bases short, with 12 bases between. The V gene's germline CDR1 is SNHLY and CDR2 FYNNEI. CDR3 length equals 13 residues.

The CDR3 sequence is CASSLAGGGQRNTGELFF. CDR3 nucleotides: TGTGCCAGCAGCTTAGCGGGAGGGGGGCAGCGGAATACCGGGGAGCTGTTTTTT. V and J are TRBV7-8 and TRBJ2-2; D may be TRBD2 (7 bases). The V end lost 0 bases, the J end lost 5 bases, and 19 bases lay between the germline ends. CDR3 length: 18 amino acids. The germline V gene has CDR1 SGHVS and CDR2 FQNEAQ.

Here the CDR3 reads CASSLGQGQAFF. For the CDR3, the DNA is TGTGCCAGCAGTTTAGGGCAGGGACAAGCTTTCTTT. The rearrangement uses TRBV12-3 or TRBV12-4 and TRBJ1-1; D may be TRBD1 (5 bases). V was clipped by 1 base and J by 9 bases, with 9 bases between them. This CDR3 is built from 12 residues.

This clone was seen just once. The chain employs TRBV5-6 and TRBJ1-2; D is perhaps TRBD1 (6 bases). The CDR3 has 14 amino acids. CDR1 SGHDT and CDR2 YYEEEE come from the germline V gene. V lost 2 bases to trimming and J lost 7 bases, with 15 bases between them. CDR3 amino acids: CASSFARGGFGYTF. The CDR3 DNA is TGTGCCAGCAGCTTCGCAAGAGGGGGGTTTGGCTACACCTTC.

A few counts support this clone. The chain is built from TRBV4-1 and TRBJ1-1; D is unclear. V gave up 1 base and J gave up 1 base, with 7 bases separating them. Germline CDR1 is MGHRA and CDR2 is YSYEKL. The CDR3 contains 14 residues. The CDR3 DNA sequence: TGCGCCAGCAGCCAAGTCGCAGGGAACACTGAAGCTTTCTTT. As protein: CASSQVAGNTEAFF.

This sequence joins TRBV6-5 and TRBJ1-1; 9 nucleotides line up with TRBD1. J gave up 2 bases and V 8 bases, and 6 bases lay outside the gene matches. The CDR3 totals 14 residues. Germline V gene data show CDR1 as MNHEY and CDR2 as SVGAGI. CDR3 sequence reads: CASAGTGRNTEAFF. CDR3 coding DNA: TGTGCCAGCGCCGGGACAGGGAGAAACACTGAAGCTTTCTTT.

The chain employs TRBV19 and TRBJ1-4; no firm D call. CDR3 length: 14 residues. Germline V gene sequence: CDR1 LNHDA, CDR2 SQIVND (reference sequence). Trimming stripped 7 bases from V and 8 bases from J, with 17 bases between. CDR3 sequence (DNA): TGTGCCAGTAAGGCGGTAGGGCCTGGGGAAAAACTGTTTTTT. Translated, it gives CASKAVGPGEKLFF.

V usage is TRBV12-3 or TRBV12-4 and J usage is TRBJ1-1; 7 bases fit TRBD1. The CDR3 is made up of 12 amino acids. Losses at the gene ends were 7 bases for V and 6 bases for J; bases not matched to a gene: 5. Written as DNA, the CDR3 is TGTGCCAGCAATAGGGGGCAGGCTGAAGCTTTCTTT. It yields the protein CASNRGQAEAFF.

This clone appeared once. This sequence joins TRBV15 and TRBJ2-2; D not resolved. V was shortened by 3 bases and J by 0 bases, with 8 bases between the two germline ends. Per germline, CDR1 LNHNV and CDR2 YYDKDF (reference sequence). The CDR3 covers 15 residues. The CDR3 spells CATSRGNPNTGELFF. CDR3 DNA sequence: TGTGCCACCAGCAGGGGGAACCCGAACACCGGGGAGCTGTTTTTT.

DNA of the CDR3: TGTGCCAGCAGCGTCCAACAGGGGCTGGATCAGCCCCAGCATTTT. It specifies CASSVQQGLDQPQHF. The V gene is TRBV5-8, the J gene TRBJ1-5; 7 bases match TRBD1. Unmatched junction bases numbered 9, after V lost 4 bases and J lost 5 bases. In germline, CDR1 is SGHTS, CDR2 YDEGEE. The length of the CDR3 is 15 residues.

V and J are TRBV5-1 and TRBJ1-6; D possibly corresponds to TRBD1 (6 bases). The CDR3 sequence is 14 residues long. Germline V gene lookup returns CDR1 SGHRS and CDR2 YFSETQ. V lost 0 bases and J lost 9, with 10 bases in between. CDR3 residues: CASSLGQGPSPLHF. In DNA, the CDR3 is TGCGCCAGCAGCTTGGGGCAGGGGCCTTCACCCCTCCACTTT.

V is TRBV4-1 and J is TRBJ2-5; 9 bases agree with TRBD1. The CDR3 has 15 residues. The germline V gene has CDR1 MGHRA and CDR2 YSYEKL. Germline trimming cut 3 bases from V and 5 bases from J; bases unmatched to any gene: 7. The CDR3 sequence is CASSQATGGYETQYF. The DNA for the CDR3 is TGCGCCAGCAGCCAGGCGACAGGGGGATATGAGACCCAGTACTTC.

V and J are TRBV28 and TRBJ1-5; TRBD1 agrees at 10 bases. The ends lost 5 bases at V and 7 bases at J; junction bases unmatched: 5. Germline-derived CDR1 and CDR2 are MDHEN and SYDVKM. CDR3 length equals 14 residues. For the CDR3, the DNA is TGTGCCAGCAGTCGACAGGGGGCAAGACAGCCCCAGCATTTT. It encodes CASSRQGARQPQHF.

This clone appeared a few times. The sample has other DNA sequences that encode this CDR3 too. V gene TRBV30 combines with J gene TRBJ1-4, with unresolved D. V was trimmed by 0 bases and J by 8 bases, leaving 7 bases between them. Germline CDR1 reads GTSNPN; CDR2 reads SVGIG (reference sequence). The CDR3 runs 12 residues. CDR3 bases: TGTGCCTGGAGTGTATTGCGCGAAAAACTGTTTTTT. Protein: CAWSVLREKLFF.

The rearrangement links TRBV2 to TRBJ1-2, with 8 bases matching TRBD1. With V trimmed by 5 bases and J by 8 bases, 4 bases remained unmatched. The CDR3 spans 12 residues. Germline CDR1 reads SNHLY; CDR2 reads FYNNEI. The CDR3 DNA reads as TGTGCCAGCAGTATCGACAGGGGCGGCTACACCTTC. Amino acids: CASSIDRGGYTF. Full variable domain (missing parts from reference TRBV2 and TRBJ1-2): EPEVTQTPSHQVTQMGQEVILRCVPISNHLYFYWYRQILGQKVEFLVSFYNNEISEKSEIFDDQFSVERPDGSNFTLKIRSTKLEDSAMYFCASSIDRGGYTFGSGTRLTVV.

V and J are TRBV5-1 and TRBJ1-2, with D maybe TRBD1 (5 bases). Germline V gives CDR1 SGHRS, CDR2 YFSETQ. The CDR3 covers 13 residues. V lost 4 bases to trimming and J lost 9 bases, with 16 bases between them. CDR3 coding DNA: TGCGCCAGCAGCCCGGCCCCGGGGCAGAGCTACACCTTC. Its protein product is CASSPAPGQSYTF.

This sequence joins TRBV7-2 and TRBJ1-2; D possibly corresponds to TRBD1 (5 bases). The CDR3 sequence is 14 residues long. Germline V gene lookup returns CDR1 SGHTA and CDR2 FQGNSA. Trimming removed 4 bases from V and 6 bases from J, with 15 bases in between. The CDR3 here is CASSSPAGRNGYTF. The DNA for the CDR3 is TGTGCCAGCAGCTCCCCGGCGGGGCGGAATGGCTACACCTTC.

This sequence joins TRBV6-5 and TRBJ2-1; 9 bases map to TRBD2. J was trimmed by 0 bases and V by 7 bases; bases with no gene match: 1. Germline assignment: CDR1 MNHEY and CDR2 SVGAGI. The CDR3 length is 14 residues. CDR3 in DNA: TGTGCCAGCAAACTAGCGGGCTCCTACAATGAGCAGTTCTTC. Protein product: CASKLAGSYNEQFF.

This clone has only a few counts. The rearrangement links TRBV19 to TRBJ1-5, with D tentatively TRBD1 (5 bases). Germline V gene lookup returns CDR1 LNHDA and CDR2 SQIVND (reference sequence). V lost 7 bases and J 3 bases, leaving 10 bases between the germline ends. The CDR3 runs 13 residues. The CDR3, as DNA: TGTGCCAGTATGGGACGGAACAATCAGCCCCAGCATTTT. Protein product: CASMGRNNQPQHF.

This sequence joins TRBV4-2 and TRBJ2-2, with 11 bases matching TRBD1. This CDR3 region has 18 residues. Unmatched junction bases numbered 8, after V lost 0 bases and J lost 5 bases. Germline V gene lookup returns CDR1 LGHNA and CDR2 YNFKEQ. The CDR3 loop is CASSQEPPGTGGTGELFF. Written as DNA, the CDR3 is TGTGCCAGCAGCCAAGAACCACCCGGGACAGGGGGAACCGGGGAGCTGTTTTTT.

The chain employs TRBV6-1 and TRBJ1-6; D not resolved. The CDR3 is 14 residues long. Germline values: CDR1 MNHNS, CDR2 SASEGT. The V gene lost 1 base and the J gene lost 11 bases, with 12 bases spanning the gap. CDR3 amino acids: CASSEDWAVAPLHF. The CDR3 coding sequence is TGTGCCAGCAGTGAAGATTGGGCAGTAGCACCCCTCCACTTT.